These T cell receptor beta chains were read from a single sample in a study of blood T cell repertoires in COVID-19. Generated by immunoSEQ multiplex PCR, the TCRdb table keeps only in-frame clones and is missing some. In the table there are under 300,000 clones, 70% to 90% of which are singletons. Sequenced input: peripheral blood. The receptors were sampled from a woman between 40 and 55 years old who had recovered from COVID-19. Each CDR3 is given with its conserved first and last residue. D genes are given only for firm matches. Where a row states a size, it is once, few, many or the class of an expanded clone; other rows omit it.

CDR3 DNA: TGTGCCAGCAGTCCGACTAGCGGGGGGGCAAATACGCAGTATTTT
CDR3 protein: CASSPTSGGANTQYF
J gene: TRBJ2-3
D gene: TRBD2
V gene: TRBV6-6
clone size: NA

CDR3 DNA: TGTGCCAGCTCACCCGGGGGGAGTCAGCCCCAGCATTTT
CDR3 protein: CASSPGGSQPQHF
J gene: TRBJ1-5
D gene: NA
V gene: TRBV18
clone size: NA

CDR3 DNA: TGTGCCAGCAGTTACAAGGGAGGGGGTGAAAAACTGTTTTTT
CDR3 protein: CASSYKGGGEKLFF
J gene: TRBJ1-4
D gene: NA
V gene: TRBV6-2/TRBV6-3
clone size: NA

CDR3 DNA: TGTGCCAGCTCACCTCAGACACCGGGACAGGATTTTCGGGGTGAGCAGTTCTTC
CDR3 protein: CASSPQTPGQDFRGEQFF
J gene: TRBJ2-1
D gene: TRBD1
V gene: TRBV18
clone size: NA

CDR3 DNA: TGTGCCAGCAGCTTATCCGGAGGGGTTTACAATGAGCAGTTCTTC
CDR3 protein: CASSLSGGVYNEQFF
J gene: TRBJ2-1
D gene: NA
V gene: TRBV7-6
clone size: NA

CDR3 DNA: TGTGCCAGCAGTTTATCCGGGACAGGGGACCGAAAACTGTTTTTT
CDR3 protein: CASSLSGTGDRKLFF
J gene: TRBJ1-4
D gene: TRBD1
V gene: TRBV28
clone size: NA

CDR3 DNA: TGTGCCAGCCAGCCAACAGGGGGCAATCAGCCCCAGCATTTT
CDR3 protein: CASQPTGGNQPQHF
J gene: TRBJ1-5
D gene: TRBD1
V gene: TRBV19
clone size: NA

CDR3 DNA: TGTGCCAGCAGCCTAGGGGGGGGCTTCCATAATTCACCCCTCCACTTT
CDR3 protein: CASSLGGGFHNSPLHF
J gene: TRBJ1-6
D gene: NA
V gene: TRBV7-2
clone size: NA

CDR3 DNA: TGTGCCTGGAGTCCCATCCAACAGGGGAGGCGGAATTCACCCCTCCACTTT
CDR3 protein: CAWSPIQQGRRNSPLHF
J gene: TRBJ1-6
D gene: TRBD1
V gene: TRBV30
clone size: NA

CDR3 DNA: TGTGCCAGCAGCTGGGGACAGGGAGGAGGCTACACCTTC
CDR3 protein: CASSWGQGGGYTF
J gene: TRBJ1-2
D gene: TRBD1
V gene: TRBV5-4
clone size: NA

CDR3 DNA: TGTGCCAGCAGTGAACCGCGGTCTGTATATAATTCACCCCTCCACTTT
CDR3 protein: CASSEPRSVYNSPLHF
J gene: TRBJ1-6
D gene: NA
V gene: TRBV6-1
clone size: NA

CDR3 DNA: TGTGCCAGCTCACCAGGTCCCGGACAGACCAACTATGGCTACACCTTC
CDR3 protein: CASSPGPGQTNYGYTF
J gene: TRBJ1-2
D gene: NA
V gene: TRBV18
clone size: NA

CDR3 DNA: TGTGCTAGTGGTTTGGGACAGAATGAAAAACTGTTTTTT
CDR3 protein: CASGLGQNEKLFF
J gene: TRBJ1-4
D gene: NA
V gene: TRBV12-5
clone size: NA

CDR3 DNA: TGCGCCAGCAGCCCCAAGGGGGATCAGCCCCAGCATTTT
CDR3 protein: CASSPKGDQPQHF
J gene: TRBJ1-5
D gene: NA
V gene: TRBV4-3
clone size: NA

CDR3 DNA: TGTGCCAGTAGTACGTCAGGGGCGGGGGGAACCGGGGAGCTGTTTTTT
CDR3 protein: CASSTSGAGGTGELFF
J gene: TRBJ2-2
D gene: TRBD2
V gene: TRBV19
clone size: NA

CDR3 DNA: TGTGCCAGCTCCGCAGGGGGGACAGGGGCGGGAACTGAAGCTTTCTTT
CDR3 protein: CASSAGGTGAGTEAFF
J gene: TRBJ1-1
D gene: TRBD1
V gene: TRBV18
clone size: NA

CDR3 DNA: TGTGCCAGCAGTCCCGCGGGGGGGCGTTCACCCCTCCACTTT
CDR3 protein: CASSPAGGRSPLHF
J gene: TRBJ1-6
D gene: NA
V gene: TRBV6-5
clone size: once

CDR3 DNA: TGTGCCAGCAGTTCCCGGGACAGAGCAACTAATGAAAAACTGTTTTTT
CDR3 protein: CASSSRDRATNEKLFF
J gene: TRBJ1-4
D gene: TRBD1
V gene: TRBV27
clone size: once

CDR3 DNA: TGTGCCAGTAGCACGGACAGGGGTTCCTTCTACGAGCAGTACTTC
CDR3 protein: CASSTDRGSFYEQYF
J gene: TRBJ2-7
D gene: TRBD1
V gene: TRBV19
clone size: once

CDR3 DNA: TGTGCCAGTCAGAGGGGACTTAACCCCGGGGAGCTGTTTTTT
CDR3 protein: CASQRGLNPGELFF
J gene: TRBJ2-2
D gene: NA
V gene: TRBV6-5
clone size: NA

CDR3 DNA: TGTGCCAGCAGCCAACCCACCGGGACAGGGTACGGCGAGCAGTACTTC
CDR3 protein: CASSQPTGTGYGEQYF
J gene: TRBJ2-7
D gene: TRBD1
V gene: TRBV4-2
clone size: NA

CDR3 DNA: TGTGCCAGCAGTTTTTCCGACGAGCAGTACTTC
CDR3 protein: CASSFSDEQYF
J gene: TRBJ2-7
D gene: NA
V gene: TRBV12-3/TRBV12-4
clone size: NA

CDR3 DNA: TGTGCCAGCAGTGACCCCCGGCGGGGGCTATACGAGCAGTACTTC
CDR3 protein: CASSDPRRGLYEQYF
J gene: TRBJ2-7
D gene: NA
V gene: TRBV6-2/TRBV6-3
clone size: once

CDR3 DNA: TGTGCCAGTAGTGACTACCTGGGGTCCGGCTCCTACAATGAGCAGTTCTTC
CDR3 protein: CASSDYLGSGSYNEQFF
J gene: TRBJ2-1
D gene: NA
V gene: TRBV19
clone size: NA

CDR3 DNA: TGCAGCGTTGATGGTTCACAGGGCAATGAAAAACTGTTTTTT
CDR3 protein: CSVDGSQGNEKLFF
J gene: TRBJ1-4
D gene: NA
V gene: TRBV29-1
clone size: NA

CDR3 DNA: TGCAGCGTTGGGCCTAGAGAAGAGACCCAGTACTTC
CDR3 protein: CSVGPREETQYF
J gene: TRBJ2-5
D gene: NA
V gene: TRBV29-1
clone size: NA

CDR3 DNA: TGTGCCAGCCACGGAGCAGTAGCTAACTATGGCTACACCTTC
CDR3 protein: CASHGAVANYGYTF
J gene: TRBJ1-2
D gene: NA
V gene: TRBV2
clone size: once

CDR3 DNA: TGTGCCATCAGATCAGATGCAACTAATGAAAAACTGTTTTTT
CDR3 protein: CAIRSDATNEKLFF
J gene: TRBJ1-4
D gene: NA
V gene: TRBV10-3
clone size: NA